This T cell receptor (beta chain) was observed in a study of lymphopenia after photon versus proton radiotherapy. Study-wide results and limits: Authors raise, but do not show, better survival with proton therapy. Relative stability marked proton patients; photon patients lost diversity and naive cells.

Germline lookup yields CDR1 MRHNA and CDR2 SNTAGT. This CDR3 is 15 amino acids long. Losses at the gene ends were 10 bases for V and 2 bases for J; bases not matched to a gene: 8. Comments on this clone: Its specificity is not known.

Some clones are missing from TCRdb's copy, which holds only in-frame ones; the method was immunoSEQ multiplex PCR. The data show around 13,000 clones, approximately 80% seen once. The chain is built from TRBV6-4 and TRBJ2-1; 10 positions agree with TRBD2. The material sequenced was peripheral blood, taken from a patient treated with photon-based radiotherapy. The TCR was taken from a man over 45 with gastric cancer. The CDR3 DNA is TGTGCCACTTCCCTAGCGGGGGAAACCTACAATGAGCAGTTCTTC. This sequence encodes CATSLAGETYNEQFF.